These 23 T cell receptor beta chains were all obtained from the same sample, sequenced in a study of T-cell reconstitution after alpha-beta-depleted transplantation in children. The TCRbeta library incorporated unique molecular identifiers. TCRdb analysed the PCR reads with MiXCR anew, one entry per CDR3 protein. The sample lists over 90,000 distinct CDR3 sequences, around 5.9% occurring once. This specimen was PBMCs, mostly from graft donor cells, taken 60 days after TCRalphabeta/CD19-depleted stem cell transplant. The receptors were sampled from a female patient aged 2 to 10 who had a stem cell transplant for Fanconi anemia, so the T cells may come from the graft donor.

In its sample, this clonotype was seen many times. J is TRBJ1-2 and V is TRBV20-1; D is unclear. The CDR3 extends over 10 amino acids. V lost 6 bases and J lost 6, with 8 bases in between. Per the germline V gene, CDR1 is DFQATT and CDR2 is SNEGSKA (reference sequence). The CDR3 bases are TGCAGTGCGAGCTGGAATGGCTACACCTTC. Amino acids: CSASWNGYTF.

This clonotype was counted many times. This chain connects TRBV5-1 to TRBJ2-5; D is ambiguous. Germline V lookup: CDR1 SGHRS, CDR2 YFSETQ. The V end lost 2 bases, the J end lost 0 bases, and 8 bases lay between the germline ends. The CDR3 loop spans 14 amino acids. CDR3 loop: CASSLTAYQETQYF. CDR3 sequence (DNA): TGCGCCAGCAGCTTAACGGCGTACCAAGAGACCCAGTACTTC.

This clonotype was recorded at least ten times. The rearrangement joins TRBV20-1 to TRBJ2-6; D is undetermined. Germline CDR1 DFQATT, CDR2 SNEGSKA (reference sequence). The length of the CDR3 is 15 residues. V shed 6 bases and J shed 0 bases, with 12 bases lying between them. The CDR3 protein is CSAGYWGSGANVLTF. The CDR3 DNA is TGCAGTGCCGGTTATTGGGGCTCTGGGGCCAACGTCCTGACTTTC.

This clonotype came up a few times. The chain joins TRBV27 to TRBJ2-7, with unresolved D. Germline assignment: CDR1 MNHEY and CDR2 SMNVEV (reference sequence). This CDR3 contains 11 residues. V was cut by 4 bases and J by 3 bases, with 4 bases left in between. The CDR3 spells CASSWGYEQYF. CDR3 sequence (DNA): TGTGCCAGCAGTTGGGGCTACGAGCAGTACTTC.

This clonotype was seen repeatedly, ten times or more. V and J are TRBV11-2 and TRBJ2-3, with D unresolved. Germline lookup yields CDR1 SGHAT and CDR2 FQNNGV. This CDR3 region has 15 residues. Trimming left V 5 bases short and J 5 bases short, with 17 bases between. The CDR3, as DNA: TGTGCCAGCAGCCCCCAGGAGAGGTGGGGAGATACGCAGTATTTT. It codes for CASSPQERWGDTQYF.

This clonotype was observed many times. V usage is TRBV18 and J usage is TRBJ2-7; D is perhaps TRBD1 (5 bases). The length of the CDR3 is 16 residues. Between the trimmed V and J ends, which lost 6 bases and 0 bases, there was a span of 18 bases. Germline CDR1 and CDR2: KGHSH and LQKENI. CDR3 nucleotides: TGTGCCAGCTCCCCTCTTACAGGCCCAAGCTCCTACGAGCAGTACTTC. Protein sequence: CASSPLTGPSSYEQYF.

This clonotype has more than one count but fewer than ten. The CDR3 DNA follows: TGCGCCAGCAGCTTGCGTGTTGCGGGACAGGGGGCAATGGAAGCTTTCTTT. Translated, it gives CASSLRVAGQGAMEAFF. The chain is built from TRBV5-1 and TRBJ1-1; 12 bases match TRBD1. Unmatched junction bases numbered 12, after V lost 1 base and J lost 8 bases. Germline assignment: CDR1 SGHRS and CDR2 YFSETQ. The CDR3 sequence is 17 residues long. Full variable domain (rest looked up from reference TRBV5-1 and TRBJ1-1): KAGVTQTPRYLIKTRGQQVTLSCSPISGHRSVSWYQQTPGQGLQFLFEYFSETQRNKGNFPGRFSGRQFSNSRSEMNVSTLELGDSALYLCASSLRVAGQGAMEAFFGQGTRLTVV.

Many counts were recorded for this clonotype. This sequence joins TRBV7-9 and TRBJ1-1; maybe TRBD1 (5 bases). Trimming left V 5 bases short and J 2 bases short, with 12 bases between. Germline V gives CDR1 SEHNR, CDR2 FQNEAQ (reference sequence). The CDR3 has 14 residues. CDR3 bases: TGTGCCAGCAGCCCCTTCACAGGAAACACTGAAGCTTTCTTT. This translates into CASSPFTGNTEAFF.

In its sample, this clonotype was seen a few times. DNA of the CDR3: TGTGCCAGCAGCCAGGGACAGCCCTATGGCTACACCTTC. Amino acid sequence: CASSQGQPYGYTF. This rearrangement joins TRBV6-2 or TRBV6-3 to TRBJ1-2, with 7 bases lining up with TRBD1. J gave up 4 bases and V 6 bases, and 5 bases lay outside the gene matches. CDR1 MNHEY and CDR2 SVGEGT come from the germline V gene. The CDR3 sequence is 13 residues long.

This clonotype was found many times. This chain uses TRBV19 with TRBJ2-6, with D perhaps matching TRBD2 (5 bases). Deletions cut 4 bases from V and 3 bases from J, with 7 bases between. From germline, CDR1 is LNHDA and CDR2 SQIVND (reference sequence). CDR3 size: 14 residues. The CDR3 DNA is TGTGCCAGTAGTACCGGGGTTGGGGCCAACGTCCTGACTTTC. Translation: CASSTGVGANVLTF.

This clonotype has ten or more counts. The chain carries TRBV28 and TRBJ2-7; D is ambiguous. The CDR3 loop spans 12 amino acids. CDR1 MDHEN and CDR2 SYDVKM come from the germline V gene. V was trimmed by 1 base and J by 7 bases, leaving 8 bases between them. The CDR3 is CASSLSSREQYF. CDR3 coding DNA: TGTGCCAGCAGTTTATCTTCCCGGGAGCAGTACTTC.

In its sample, this clonotype was seen many times. The chain combines TRBV3-1 with TRBJ2-1; tentative D call: TRBD2 (7 bases). Between the trimmed V and J ends, which lost 4 bases and 9 bases, there was a span of 16 bases. This CDR3 region has 14 residues. CDR1 is LGHDT, CDR2 YNNKEL, per germline (reference sequence). The CDR3 nucleotides are TGTGCCAGCAGCCCGGGGGCGGGGGTAAGTGAGCAGTTCTTC. This encodes CASSPGAGVSEQFF.

This clonotype was recorded at least ten times. The chain joins TRBV10-3 to TRBJ2-1; D is unresolved. Germline lookup yields CDR1 ENHRY and CDR2 SYGVKD. V dropped 1 base and J dropped 2 bases, with 9 bases sitting between them. CDR3 length: 15 amino acids. CDR3 sequence reads: CAISEFSGTYNEQFF. CDR3 DNA: TGTGCCATCAGTGAGTTTTCTGGCACCTACAATGAGCAGTTCTTC.

In this sample, this clonotype turned up many times. The chain is built from TRBV12-3 or TRBV12-4 and TRBJ2-1; 7 bases are a match to TRBD2. After removal of 0 bases from V and 13 bases from J, the junction contained 6 bases not matched to a gene. The CDR3 covers 13 residues. The CDR3 region has the DNA TGTGCCAGCAGTTTAGCGCTCAAGCGGGGCCAGTTCTTC. It yields the protein CASSLALKRGQFF.

On this clonotype itself: A much more abundant neighbour one base away suggests this may be a read error. The genes are TRBV20-1 and TRBJ2-2, with 13 bases identical to TRBD2. Germline CDR1 reads DFQATT; CDR2 reads SNEGSKA (reference sequence). This CDR3 is built from 15 residues. As DNA, the CDR3 is TGCTGTGCTAGTACTAGCGGGAGGGGGACCGGGGAGCTGTTTTTT. Translating it yields CCASTSGRGTGELFF.

Worth noting for this clonotype: At one of its ends the junction is not consistent with the germline gene, which may arise from a read error. The chain carries TRBV15 and TRBJ2-5; D is uncertain. Germline V lookup: CDR1 LNHNV, CDR2 YYDKDF (reference sequence). CDR3 length: 12 residues. CDR3 loop: CSTSRDQETQYF. The DNA for the CDR3 is TGTTCCACCAGCAGAGACCAAGAGACCCAGTACTTC.

This clonotype has a count of ten or more. The gene calls are TRBV20-1 and TRBJ2-7; possibly TRBD2 for D (6 bases). CDR3 length: 12 residues. In germline, CDR1 is DFQATT, CDR2 SNEGSKA (reference sequence). Trimming took 3 bases from V and 3 from J, leaving 9 bases between them. CDR3 loop: CSASGGDYEQYF. In nucleotides, the CDR3 is TGCAGTGCTAGCGGAGGGGACTACGAGCAGTACTTC.

This clonotype was observed at least ten times. J is TRBJ1-1 and V is TRBV3-1, with 9 nucleotides matching TRBD1. V dropped 1 base and J dropped 5; count of bases not matched to a gene: 2. The CDR3 sequence is 14 residues long. The germline V gene encodes CDR1 LGHDT and CDR2 YNNKEL (reference sequence). As DNA, the CDR3 is TGTGCCAGCAGCCAAGGACAGGGGGGAACTGAAGCTTTCTTT. Its translation is CASSQGQGGTEAFF.

This clonotype was observed a handful of times. As DNA, the CDR3 is TGTGCCAGCAGCGCCACAGGGGCGTCCTACAATGAGCAGTTCTTC. Translation gives CASSATGASYNEQFF. V and J are TRBV7-9 and TRBJ2-1, with TRBD1 matching 7 bases. Germline values: CDR1 SEHNR, CDR2 FQNEAQ (reference sequence). The CDR3 has 15 residues. V was clipped by 5 bases and J by 1 base; unmatched bases: 5.

This clonotype was counted ten times or more. The chain is built from TRBV7-2 and TRBJ2-1; 7 positions match TRBD2. The CDR3 covers 14 residues. Trimming took 3 bases from V and 4 from J; bases not matched to a gene: 3. In germline, CDR1 is SGHTA, CDR2 FQGNSA. The CDR3 region is CASSFGLDYNEQFF. CDR3 DNA: TGTGCCAGCAGCTTTGGACTAGATTACAATGAGCAGTTCTTC.

This clonotype was observed at least ten times. The chain carries TRBV7-2 and TRBJ2-7; D uncertain. The CDR3 contains 13 residues. Germline CDR1 and CDR2: SGHTA and FQGNSA. Deletions cut 3 bases from V and 3 bases from J, with 9 bases between. The CDR3 region has the DNA TGTGCCAGCAGCTTCTACTTATACTACGAGCAGTACTTC. It yields the protein CASSFYLYYEQYF.

This clonotype was seen repeatedly, ten times or more. The CDR3 coding sequence is TGCGCCAGCAGCCAACAGGGGGCCTCCTACGAGCAGTACTTC. Its protein product is CASSQQGASYEQYF. The chain carries TRBV5-1 and TRBJ2-7; TRBD1 matches 9 bases. The junction had 2 bases not matched to a gene; V was cut back by 4 bases and J by 0 bases. Germline assignment: CDR1 SGHRS and CDR2 YFSETQ. This CDR3 spans 14 amino acids.

The chain links TRBV20-1 to TRBJ1-2; D not resolved. Trimming removed 4 bases from V and 4 bases from J, with 13 bases in between. Per the germline V gene, CDR1 is DFQATT and CDR2 is SNEGSKA (reference sequence). The CDR3 has 13 residues. CDR3 nucleotide sequence: TGCAGTGCTACGCCTGATAGAGGCTATGGCTACACCTTC. It codes for CSATPDRGYGYTF.